This T cell receptor beta chain was sequenced for a study of cytomegalovirus exposure and HLA in healthy donors. Nominally healthy donors were sampled, though unrecorded immune exposures were likely. The CDR3 runs 11 residues. Losses at the gene ends were 6 bases for V and 5 bases for J; bases not matched to a gene: 0. Germline loops: CDR1 SNHLY, CDR2 FYNNEI. 60 Vbeta and 13 Jbeta primers were used in PCR. The protocol was immunoSEQ multiplex PCR, while the TCRdb copy is restricted to in-frame clones and leaves out a portion. The sample carries 150,000 to 200,000 clones, about four fifths recorded once.

The sequenced material came from PBMCs. This chain connects TRBV2 to TRBJ1-2, with 7 bases that match TRBD1. The sequence came from a woman between 40 and 55 years old in good health and CMV-seronegative. The CDR3 DNA sequence: TGTGCCAGCAGGACAGGGTATGGCTACACCTTC. Its protein is CASRTGYGYTF.